The clone carrying this T cell receptor beta chain was recorded a few times. The target antigen is unknown. The source of the sample is a study of response to subunit inactivated influenza vaccine. The CDR3 is 15 residues long. V was pared by 6 bases and J by 0 bases, with 11 bases between. TCRdb re-called the RT-PCR reads with MiXCR, one entry per CDR3 protein. The sample shows around 470,000 distinct CDR3 sequences, 6.5% to 8% of them seen only once. Study conclusions and caveats: Authors suggested few new T cells are recruited by each seasonal influenza vaccination.

The TCR sequence derives from a man aged 50 to 69 who received an inactivated influenza vaccine. The chain combines TRBV12-3 or TRBV12-4 with TRBJ1-4; D call uncertain. This sample comprised PBMCs from blood, obtained less than 30 months after vaccination. This chain's CDR3 is CASRAEGATNEKLFF. CDR3 nucleotides: TGTGCCAGCAGGGCTGAGGGTGCAACTAATGAAAAACTGTTTTTT.